The 19 T cell receptor beta chains below were found in one sample sequenced in a study of shared clonotypes between healthy human individuals. Here immunoSEQ multiplex PCR was the method, and the copy in TCRdb shows in-frame clones only, minus some. The repertoire holds around 2.1 million clones, with 90% to 96% as singletons. Sequenced: naive CD4+ T cells sorted from blood. Sample subset: CD45RA+ positively selected. These receptors were obtained from a man between 18 and 29 years old in good health.

The V and J genes are TRBV6-6 and TRBJ1-6, with 7 bases that match TRBD1. Germline CDR1 reads MNHNY; CDR2 reads SVGAGI (reference sequence). After removal of 11 bases from V and 6 bases from J, the junction contained 13 bases not matched to a gene. The CDR3 length is 15 residues. The CDR3 DNA sequence: TGTGCCGCCTCAGCCCCGACAGGGACTAATTCACCCCTCCACTTT. Residues: CAASAPTGTNSPLHF.

This clone was picked up a small number of times. Mismatch with germline at one junction end may stem from a read error. The chain recombines TRBV7-7 with TRBJ2-2; 7 nucleotides match TRBD1. This CDR3 is 16 amino acids long. The germline V gene has CDR1 SSHAT and CDR2 FNYEAQ (reference sequence). The DNA for the CDR3 is TGTGCTAGCAGCCCCCATCCGGGACAGCTCACCGGGGAGCTGTTTTTT. It encodes CASSPHPGQLTGELFF.

This clone was recorded only once. This chain links TRBV25-1 with TRBJ2-7; TRBD1 might be the D (6 bases). The length of the CDR3 is 13 residues. V lost 6 bases and J lost 3, with 12 bases in between. Per the germline V gene, CDR1 is MGHDK and CDR2 is SYGVNS. The CDR3 here is CASSPGTNYEQYF. The CDR3 DNA is TGTGCCAGCAGCCCCGGGACAAACTACGAGCAGTACTTC.

The gene calls are TRBV19 and TRBJ2-2; 14 bases map to TRBD2. The V segment lost 5 bases and the J segment 5 bases; nucleotides outside the gene matches: 10. The CDR3 is 18 residues long. Per the germline V gene, CDR1 is LNHDA and CDR2 is SQIVND (reference sequence). The CDR3 DNA sequence: TGTGCCAGTAGTCTAACCGGGACTAGCGGGGGAGGGACCGGGGAGCTGTTTTTT. This sequence encodes CASSLTGTSGGGTGELFF.

V is TRBV28 and J is TRBJ2-7; the D is unclear. Trimming stripped 8 bases from V and 2 bases from J, with 13 bases between. Germline lookup yields CDR1 MDHEN and CDR2 SYDVKM. The CDR3 is 13 amino acids. CDR3 coding DNA: TGTGCCAGCTGTGCGCATCAGACCTACGAGCAGTACTTC. As protein: CASCAHQTYEQYF.

The chain links TRBV18 to TRBJ1-1, with a tentative D call TRBD1 (5 bases). CDR1 and CDR2 from the germline V gene are KGHSH and LQKENI. Trimming took off 1 base at V and 4 bases at J, with 13 bases between the two ends. The CDR3 runs 15 residues. Written as DNA, the CDR3 is TGTGCCAGCTCACCACGAAGAGGGGAGGCCACTGAAGCTTTCTTT. It translates to CASSPRRGEATEAFF.

The chain links TRBV6-5 to TRBJ1-6; D is uncertain. Germline V gene lookup returns CDR1 MNHEY and CDR2 SVGAGI. V dropped 8 bases and J dropped 7 bases, with 12 bases sitting between them. CDR3 length: 13 residues. In DNA, the CDR3 is TGTGCCAGCGGAGATGGGGTAAATTCACCCCTCCACTTT. Translating it yields CASGDGVNSPLHF.

The chain combines TRBV10-3 with TRBJ2-6, with TRBD2 matching over 7 bases. V shed 8 bases, J shed 0 bases, and the junction held 4 bases outside the gene matches. CDR3 length: 15 residues. The germline gives CDR1 ENHRY, CDR2 SYGVKD. For the CDR3, the DNA is TGTGCCATCGGCTCGGGGGGCTCTGGGGCCAACGTCCTGACTTTC. Translating it yields CAIGSGGSGANVLTF.

Points on this clone: The same CDR3 arises from other DNA sequences in this sample as well. The chain carries TRBV7-9 and TRBJ1-1; D uncertain. The V gene lost 2 bases and the J gene lost 1 base, with 8 bases spanning the gap. This CDR3 is built from 14 residues. Germline values: CDR1 SEHNR, CDR2 FQNEAQ (reference sequence). The CDR3 nucleotides are TGTGCCAGCAGCTTAATAGCGGGGAACACTGAAGCTTTCTTT. It encodes CASSLIAGNTEAFF. Combining the CDR3 with reference TRBV7-9 and TRBJ1-1 gives the whole variable domain DTGVSQNPRHKITKRGQNVTFRCDPISEHNRLYWYRQTLGQGPEFLTYFQNEAQLEKSRLLSDRFSAERPKGSFSTLEIQRTEQGDSAMYLCASSLIAGNTEAFFGQGTRLTVV.

V and J are TRBV6-1 and TRBJ1-5; tentatively, D is TRBD1 (5 bases). V was trimmed by 10 bases and J by 1 base, leaving 17 bases between them. The V gene's germline CDR1 is MNHNS and CDR2 SASEGT. The CDR3 is 15 amino acids. CDR3 sequence: CATSITGGSNQPQHF. CDR3 nucleotide sequence: TGTGCCACCTCCATCACGGGGGGAAGCAATCAGCCCCAGCATTTT.

The V gene is TRBV7-9, the J gene TRBJ1-4; weak D call: TRBD1 (6 bases). Germline CDR1 reads SEHNR; CDR2 reads FQNEAQ (reference sequence). V was trimmed by 1 base and J by 7 bases, leaving 13 bases between them. CDR3 length: 15 residues. The CDR3 DNA reads TGTGCCAGCAGCTTAGGGAGGGGGGTTGGTGAAAAACTGTTTTTT. As protein: CASSLGRGVGEKLFF.

This clone was seen more than once but under ten times. Other nucleotide sequences from this sample produce the same CDR3. The chain carries TRBV27 and TRBJ1-5; no definite D call. Germline V gene lookup returns CDR1 MNHEY and CDR2 SMNVEV (reference sequence). The V gene lost 2 bases and the J gene lost 3 bases, with 5 bases spanning the gap. There are 13 residues in the CDR3. Here the CDR3 reads CASSLNINQPQHF. The CDR3 DNA reads TGTGCCAGCAGTTTAAACATCAATCAGCCCCAGCATTTT.

The rearrangement joins TRBV23-1 to TRBJ2-7; TRBD1 aligns across 8 bases. TRBV23-1 is reported as an ORF; its role is uncertain. Trimming removed 5 bases from V and 7 bases from J; junction bases left unmatched: 10. CDR3 length: 14 residues. CDR3 nucleotides: TGCGCCAGCAGTGATGACAGGGGCCATGGGGAGCAGTACTTC. Translation gives CASSDDRGHGEQYF.

The chain uses TRBV29-1 and TRBJ2-2, with D unclear. The CDR3 has 12 residues. Trimming took 4 bases from V and 6 from J, leaving 9 bases between them. From germline, CDR1 is SQVTM and CDR2 ANQGSEA. DNA for the CDR3: TGCAGCGTTGTTGACAACCCCGGGGAGCTGTTTTTT. Protein: CSVVDNPGELFF.

This clone has a single count. This chain links TRBV5-6 with TRBJ1-1; TRBD1 matches at 7 bases. The CDR3 contains 14 residues. CDR1 and CDR2 (germline): SGHDT, YYEEEE. J gave up 5 bases and V 1 base, and 5 bases lay outside the gene matches. CDR3 coding DNA: TGTGCCAGCAGCTTGAGGGGGCGCAAGACTGAAGCTTTCTTT. It codes for CASSLRGRKTEAFF.

V usage is TRBV9 and J usage is TRBJ2-1; D is perhaps TRBD2 (6 bases). The germline V and J ends were trimmed by 0 bases and 4 bases, with 14 bases remaining between them. The germline gives CDR1 SGDLS, CDR2 YYNGEE. The CDR3 sequence is 16 residues long. CDR3: CASSVATIAEYNEQFF. The CDR3 coding sequence is TGTGCCAGCAGCGTAGCTACTATAGCGGAGTACAATGAGCAGTTCTTC.

The chain employs TRBV19 and TRBJ2-5; possibly TRBD1 or TRBD2 for D (5 bases each). V was cut by 7 bases and J by 5 bases, with 8 bases left in between. The CDR3 runs 11 residues. The germline CDR1 and CDR2 sequences are LNHDA and SQIVND (reference sequence). CDR3 protein: CASMGEETQYF. CDR3 in DNA: TGTGCCAGTATGGGGGAGGAGACCCAGTACTTC.

This clone showed up just once. This chain connects TRBV4-1 to TRBJ2-3, with TRBD2 identical over 7 bases. The V and J ends lost 0 bases and 3 bases, in that order; junction bases with no gene match: 9. Germline V gene lookup returns CDR1 MGHRA and CDR2 YSYEKL. The CDR3 loop spans 17 amino acids. CDR3 coding DNA: TGCGCCAGCAGCCAAGATTCCAGCGGGGCCCCAACAGATACGCAGTATTTT. Protein: CASSQDSSGAPTDTQYF.

The chain employs TRBV10-3 and TRBJ2-3, with TRBD2 as a possible D gene (5 bases). The CDR3 sequence is 13 residues long. V was shortened by 0 bases and J by 11 bases, with 12 bases between the two germline ends. The germline CDR1 and CDR2 sequences are ENHRY and SYGVKD. DNA for the CDR3: TGTGCCATCAGTGAGTCTTACTCGGAGGTGCAGTATTTT. It specifies CAISESYSEVQYF.